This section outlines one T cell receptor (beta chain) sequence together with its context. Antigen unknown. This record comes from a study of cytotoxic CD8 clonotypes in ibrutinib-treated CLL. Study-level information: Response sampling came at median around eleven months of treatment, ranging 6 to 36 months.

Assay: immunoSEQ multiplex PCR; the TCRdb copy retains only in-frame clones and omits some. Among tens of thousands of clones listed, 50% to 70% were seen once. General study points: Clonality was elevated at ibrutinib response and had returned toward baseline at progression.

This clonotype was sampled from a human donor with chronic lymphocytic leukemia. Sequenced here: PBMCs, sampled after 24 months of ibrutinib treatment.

The CDR3: CASLAGVGTRNNEQFF. In nucleotides, the CDR3 is TGTGCCAGCCTAGCAGGGGTGGGGACTCGTAACAATGAGCAGTTCTTC. The chain uses TRBV6-6 and TRBJ2-1; either TRBD1 or TRBD2 may supply D (6 bases each). Germline values: CDR1 MNHNY, CDR2 SVGAGI (reference sequence). The CDR3 spans 16 residues. Trimming cost V 8 bases and J 5 bases, with 22 bases left between them.